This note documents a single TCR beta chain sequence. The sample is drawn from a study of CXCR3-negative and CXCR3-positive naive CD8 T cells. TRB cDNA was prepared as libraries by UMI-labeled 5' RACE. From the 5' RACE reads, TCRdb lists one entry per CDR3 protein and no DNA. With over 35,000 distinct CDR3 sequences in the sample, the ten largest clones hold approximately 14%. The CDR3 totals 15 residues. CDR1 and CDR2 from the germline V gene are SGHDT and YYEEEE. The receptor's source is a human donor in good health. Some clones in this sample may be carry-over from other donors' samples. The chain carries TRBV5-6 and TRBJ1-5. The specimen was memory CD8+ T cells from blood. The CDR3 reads CASSLSGYSNQPQHF.